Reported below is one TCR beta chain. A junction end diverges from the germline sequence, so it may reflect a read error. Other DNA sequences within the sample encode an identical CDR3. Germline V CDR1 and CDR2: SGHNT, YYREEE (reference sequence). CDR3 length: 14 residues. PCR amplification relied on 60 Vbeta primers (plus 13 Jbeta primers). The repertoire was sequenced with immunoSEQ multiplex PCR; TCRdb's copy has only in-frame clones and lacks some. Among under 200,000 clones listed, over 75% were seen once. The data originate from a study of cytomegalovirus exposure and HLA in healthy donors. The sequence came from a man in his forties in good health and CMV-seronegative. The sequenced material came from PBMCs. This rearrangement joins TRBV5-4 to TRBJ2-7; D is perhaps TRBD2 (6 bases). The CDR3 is CASSSGTRAYEQYF. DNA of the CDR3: TGCGCCAGCAGCTCCGGGACTCGCGCCTACGAGCAGTACTTC.